The 22 T cell receptor beta chains presented below share a single source sample, sequenced in a study of T cell repertoires in cytomegalovirus infection. A single record per CDR3 protein comes from TCRdb applying MiXCR to the reads. The sample includes under 350,000 distinct CDR3 sequences, less than 25% of them seen just once. No antigen is known for these receptors. The sample here was cultured PBMCs, taken from culture after CMV antigen stimulation. Source of these receptors: a human donor in good health (CMV status not recorded). Some clones in this sample may be carry-over from other donors' samples.

CDR3 in amino acids: CSVEGLDIRSYGYTF. The CDR3 nucleotides read TGCAGCGTTGAAGGTTTAGACATACGATCCTATGGCTACACCTTC. The chain is built from TRBV29-1 and TRBJ1-2; D remains unclear. The germline V and J ends were trimmed by 1 base and 4 bases, with 16 bases remaining between them. The germline V gene encodes CDR1 SQVTM and CDR2 ANQGSEA. The CDR3 is 15 residues long.

The chain has TRBV4-1 and TRBJ2-7; 9 nucleotides match TRBD1. Per germline, CDR1 MGHRA and CDR2 YSYEKL. With 4 bases clipped from V and 3 bases from J, the junction kept 4 bases outside the gene matches. The CDR3 covers 14 residues. The DNA for the CDR3 is TGCGCCAGCAGCCTCGACAGGGGGTACTACGAGCAGTACTTC. This encodes CASSLDRGYYEQYF.

The sample holds many counts of this clonotype. The chain links TRBV12-3 or TRBV12-4 to TRBJ2-1; the match to TRBD1 covers 8 bases. The V gene end was trimmed by 5 bases and the J gene end by 7 bases; junction bases not matched to a gene: 7. CDR3 length: 14 residues. The CDR3 loop is CASSATGVGNEQFF. In DNA form, the CDR3 reads TGTGCCAGCAGTGCGACAGGGGTGGGTAATGAGCAGTTCTTC.

The chain joins TRBV15 to TRBJ2-7, with D maybe TRBD2 (5 bases). The V end was cut by 4 bases, the J end by 1 base, with 14 bases between. Germline V gene lookup returns CDR1 LNHNV and CDR2 YYDKDF (reference sequence). The CDR3 has 15 amino acids. This chain's CDR3 is CATSTRGSGSYEQYF. The CDR3 bases are TGTGCCACCAGCACCCGGGGTAGTGGGTCCTACGAGCAGTACTTC.

This clonotype has a count of ten or more. The gene calls are TRBV4-1 and TRBJ1-5; D might be TRBD1 (5 bases). The CDR3 sequence is 16 residues long. Trimming shortened V by 4 bases and J by 2 bases, and 15 bases separated the two germline ends. Germline assignment: CDR1 MGHRA and CDR2 YSYEKL. This CDR3 is CASSLRGGPGNQPQHF. As DNA, the CDR3 is TGCGCCAGCAGCCTGCGGGGCGGACCTGGCAATCAGCCCCAGCATTTT.

This clonotype was observed many times. This sequence joins TRBV12-3 or TRBV12-4 and TRBJ2-1; D might be TRBD2 (6 bases). Between the trimmed V and J ends, which lost 7 bases and 3 bases, there was a span of 16 bases. The CDR3 has 15 residues. This CDR3 reads CASTPGDSSYNEQFF. CDR3 sequence (DNA): TGTGCCAGCACTCCCGGGGACTCAAGCTACAATGAGCAGTTCTTC.

The V gene is TRBV5-1, the J gene TRBJ2-7; D is unclear. The CDR3 spans 14 residues. The germline gives CDR1 SGHRS, CDR2 YFSETQ. Trimming pared 0 bases from V and 2 bases from J, leaving 9 bases between. CDR3 sequence: CASSLDTGTYEQYV. CDR3 in DNA: TGCGCCAGCAGCTTGGATACTGGGACCTACGAGCAGTACGTC.

This chain links TRBV11-2 with TRBJ2-5; no firm D call. The germline gives CDR1 SGHAT, CDR2 FQNNGV. This CDR3 is 14 amino acids long. Trimming took 1 base from V and 2 from J, leaving 8 bases between them. CDR3 sequence: CASSLVGWQETQYF. As DNA, the CDR3 is TGTGCCAGCAGCTTAGTGGGGTGGCAAGAGACCCAGTACTTC.

The V and J genes are TRBV7-9 and TRBJ1-1; 7 bases line up with TRBD1. This CDR3 comprises 14 residues. After removal of 5 bases from V and 5 bases from J, the junction contained 8 bases not matched to a gene. The V gene's germline CDR1 is SEHNR and CDR2 FQNEAQ (reference sequence). The CDR3 loop is CASSPPRGGTEAFF. The CDR3 region has the DNA TGTGCCAGCAGCCCACCCAGGGGGGGAACTGAAGCTTTCTTT.

This clonotype was seen many times. V and J are TRBV11-2 and TRBJ2-4; D is ambiguous. Germline V gene sequence: CDR1 SGHAT, CDR2 FQNNGV. This CDR3 spans 11 amino acids. V lost 6 bases, J lost 6 bases, and 6 bases lay in between. This chain's CDR3 is CASSRGNIQYF. CDR3 coding DNA: TGTGCCAGCAGTCGCGGAAACATTCAGTACTTC.

CDR3 residues: CASTPVTGSYGYTF. In DNA, the CDR3 is TGTGCCAGCACCCCAGTCACAGGGTCCTATGGCTACACCTTC. The V gene is TRBV7-8, the J gene TRBJ1-2, with D possibly TRBD1 on 6 matching bases. The CDR3 has 14 amino acids. Trimming took 7 bases from V and 4 from J, leaving 16 bases between them. Germline V CDR1 and CDR2: SGHVS, FQNEAQ.

The CDR3 DNA sequence: TGTGCCAGCAGGTCACTAGACCACCAGTACTTC. Its translation is CASRSLDHQYF. V usage is TRBV2 and J usage is TRBJ2-5, with D tentatively TRBD2 (5 bases). V shed 6 bases and J shed 10 bases, with 12 bases lying between them. The CDR3 extends over 11 amino acids. The germline V gene has CDR1 SNHLY and CDR2 FYNNEI.

For the CDR3, the DNA is TGTGCCAGCAGCCAAGTTGTCGGGGGAAACACCATATATTTT. It is translated as CASSQVVGGNTIYF. This chain uses TRBV14 with TRBJ1-3; unclear D gene. Germline V gene sequence: CDR1 SGHDN, CDR2 FVKESK. The CDR3 runs 14 residues. The V end was cut by 1 base, the J end by 4 bases, with 8 bases between.

This clonotype came up many times. In DNA form, the CDR3 reads TGTGCCAGCAGCCAACCGGGACCGAACCTCTACTTC. It translates to CASSQPGPNLYF. V is TRBV7-2 and J is TRBJ2-7; the D gene could be TRBD1 or TRBD2 (5 bases each). Germline assignment: CDR1 SGHTA and CDR2 FQGNSA. The length of the CDR3 is 12 residues. Trimming took 5 bases from V and 13 from J, leaving 18 bases between them.

The rearrangement links TRBV6-1 to TRBJ1-1; D remains ambiguous. Per the germline V gene, CDR1 is MNHNS and CDR2 is SASEGT. The length of the CDR3 is 14 residues. Trimming took 6 bases from V and 1 from J, leaving 12 bases between them. The CDR3: CASRLRGGNTEAFF. In DNA, the CDR3 is TGTGCCAGCAGATTACGGGGAGGGAACACTGAAGCTTTCTTT.

This clonotype came up many times. The gene calls are TRBV7-8 and TRBJ2-5; the match to TRBD1 covers 8 bases. V shed 5 bases and J 4 bases; nucleotides not matched to a gene: 6. CDR1 is SGHVS, CDR2 FQNEAQ, per germline. The length of the CDR3 is 14 residues. DNA for the CDR3: TGTGCCAGCAGCACCCGACAGGGGAGAGAGACCCAGTACTTC. Residues: CASSTRQGRETQYF.

This clonotype was seen ten or more times. The rearrangement links TRBV7-2 to TRBJ1-1; D ambiguous. With 3 bases removed from V and 5 bases from J, the gap between germline ends came to 7 bases. Germline V gene lookup returns CDR1 SGHTA and CDR2 FQGNSA. The CDR3 is made up of 12 amino acids. CDR3 nucleotide sequence: TGTGCCAGCAGCTTTTTGGGGACTGAAGCTTTCTTT. It specifies CASSFLGTEAFF.

This clonotype occurred once. This chain links TRBV11-1 with TRBJ2-7; TRBD2 aligns across 9 bases. V dropped 8 bases and J dropped 6; count of bases not matched to a gene: 5. Germline V lookup: CDR1 SGHAT, CDR2 FQDESV (reference sequence). The CDR3 loop spans 12 amino acids. CDR3 DNA: TGTGCCAGCTTGGAAGCGGGAGGCGAGCAGTACTTC. It is translated as CASLEAGGEQYF.

This clonotype has at least ten counts. The CDR3 region is CASSLLRGGQPQHF. The CDR3, as DNA: TGTGCCAGCAGCTTACTCAGGGGAGGTCAGCCCCAGCATTTT. This chain links TRBV7-2 with TRBJ1-5; tentatively, D is TRBD1 (6 bases). In germline, CDR1 is SGHTA, CDR2 FQGNSA. CDR3 size: 14 residues. The V end lost 2 bases, the J end lost 6 bases, and 11 bases lay between the germline ends.

V and J are TRBV9 and TRBJ1-2, with D tentatively TRBD1 (5 bases). V was trimmed by 0 bases and J by 3 bases, leaving 12 bases between them. CDR3 length: 15 residues. Germline CDR1 and CDR2: SGDLS and YYNGEE. CDR3: CASSVDAGSDYGYTF. CDR3 nucleotides: TGTGCCAGCAGCGTAGACGCAGGGTCTGACTATGGCTACACCTTC.

Ten or more counts support this clonotype. This chain links TRBV4-1 with TRBJ1-5; tentatively, D is TRBD1 (5 bases). Germline CDR1 and CDR2: MGHRA and YSYEKL. CDR3 size: 18 residues. Trimming removed 0 bases from V and 5 bases from J, with 20 bases in between. The CDR3 nucleotides are TGCGCCAGCAGCCAAGAGGGGGTGCAGTTAGGGCAGGATCAGCCCCAGCATTTT. Translating it yields CASSQEGVQLGQDQPQHF.

This clonotype was recorded at least ten times. The rearrangement joins TRBV6-6 to TRBJ2-7; D not resolved. The CDR3 contains 13 residues. Trimming took off 2 bases at V and 6 bases at J, with 11 bases between the two ends. Germline V gives CDR1 MNHNY, CDR2 SVGAGI (reference sequence). CDR3 sequence reads: CASSYPETSEQYF. CDR3 nucleotide sequence: TGTGCCAGCAGTTACCCGGAGACTTCCGAGCAGTACTTC.